This T cell receptor beta chain was sequenced for a study of blood T cells in healthy people across ages. Healthy Caucasian individuals from Russia aged roughly 6 to 90 were enrolled as donors. Total RNA amounts of at least 5.5 micrograms were extracted per sample. The authors ran a second PCR of roughly 7 to 11 cycles using a sample-barcoded 5' primer and a J-beta primer mix. Any given sample supplied a minimum of 3 million CDR3-containing paired-end reads. One entry per CDR3 protein results from TCRdb running MiXCR on the 5' RACE reads. Found here are 550,000 to 750,000 distinct CDR3 sequences, under 25% of them singletons; the top ten hold approximately 3.6%. The CDR3 has 14 residues. V trimming: 4 bases; J trimming: 8 bases; junction bases outside the gene matches: 5. Germline CDR1 reads SGHRS; CDR2 reads YFSETQ.

The J gene is TRBJ1-6, the V gene TRBV5-1, with 8 bases that match TRBD1. The sample consisted of blood. The TCR originated in a man in his sixties or seventies in good health. CDR3 DNA: TGCGCCAGCAGCCGACAGGGGAACGATTCACCCCTCCACTTT. Translating gives CASSRQGNDSPLHF.